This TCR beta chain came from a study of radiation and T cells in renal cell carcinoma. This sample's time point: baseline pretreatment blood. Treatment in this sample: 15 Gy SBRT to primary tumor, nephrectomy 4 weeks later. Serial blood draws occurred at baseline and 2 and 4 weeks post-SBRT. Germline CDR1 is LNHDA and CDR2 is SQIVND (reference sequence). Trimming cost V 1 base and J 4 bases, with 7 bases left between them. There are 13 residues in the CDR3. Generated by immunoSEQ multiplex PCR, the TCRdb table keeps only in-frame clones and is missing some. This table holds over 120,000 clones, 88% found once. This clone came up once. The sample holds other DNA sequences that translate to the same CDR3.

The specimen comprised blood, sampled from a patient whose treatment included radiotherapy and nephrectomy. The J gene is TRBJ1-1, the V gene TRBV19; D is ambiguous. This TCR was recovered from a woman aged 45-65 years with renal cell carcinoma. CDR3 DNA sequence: TGTGCCAGTAGTATAGTGGTGGGCACTGAAGCTTTCTTT. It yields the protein CASSIVVGTEAFF.